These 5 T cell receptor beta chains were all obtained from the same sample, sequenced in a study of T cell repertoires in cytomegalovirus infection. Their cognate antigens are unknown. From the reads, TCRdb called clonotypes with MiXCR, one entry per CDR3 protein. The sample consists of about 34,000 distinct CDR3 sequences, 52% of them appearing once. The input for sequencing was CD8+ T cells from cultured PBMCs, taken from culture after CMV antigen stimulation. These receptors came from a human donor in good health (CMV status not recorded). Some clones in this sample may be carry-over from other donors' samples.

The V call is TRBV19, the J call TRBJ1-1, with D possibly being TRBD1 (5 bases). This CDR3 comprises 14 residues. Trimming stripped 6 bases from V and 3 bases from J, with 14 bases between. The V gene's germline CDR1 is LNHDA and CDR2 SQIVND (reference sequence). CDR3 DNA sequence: TGTGCCAGTAGATTAGGGGAAAGGGACACTGAAGCTTTCTTT. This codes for CASRLGERDTEAFF.

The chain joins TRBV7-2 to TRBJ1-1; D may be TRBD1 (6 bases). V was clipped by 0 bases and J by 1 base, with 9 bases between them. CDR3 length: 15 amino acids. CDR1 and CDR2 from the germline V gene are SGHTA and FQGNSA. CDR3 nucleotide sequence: TGTGCCAGCAGCTTAGCGGGGGGGCGGAACACTGAAGCTTTCTTT. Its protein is CASSLAGGRNTEAFF.

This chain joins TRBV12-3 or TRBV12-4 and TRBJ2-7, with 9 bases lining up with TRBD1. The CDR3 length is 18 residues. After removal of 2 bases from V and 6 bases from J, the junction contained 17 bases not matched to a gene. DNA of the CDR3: TGTGCCAGCAGTTTAACGAGGTGGACAGGGGTCCCCTCTAGCGAGCAGTACTTC. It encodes CASSLTRWTGVPSSEQYF.

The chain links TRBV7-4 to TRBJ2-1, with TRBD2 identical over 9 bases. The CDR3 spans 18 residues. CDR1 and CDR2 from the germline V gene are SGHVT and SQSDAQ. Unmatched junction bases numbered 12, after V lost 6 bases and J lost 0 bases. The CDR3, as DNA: TGTGCCAGCAGGGACGGACTAGCGCGTACAAGCTCCTACAATGAGCAGTTCTTC. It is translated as CASRDGLARTSSYNEQFF.

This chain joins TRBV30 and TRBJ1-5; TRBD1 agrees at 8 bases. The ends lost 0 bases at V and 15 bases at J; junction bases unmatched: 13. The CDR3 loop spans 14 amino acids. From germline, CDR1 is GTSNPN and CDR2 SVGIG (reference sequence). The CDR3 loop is CAWSVQEMGTGLHF. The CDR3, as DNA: TGTGCCTGGAGTGTACAGGAAATGGGGACAGGATTGCATTTT.